This entry describes one T cell receptor (beta chain). Its target is unknown. This record comes from a study of early T cells in non-severe SARS-CoV-2 infection. On the study more broadly: Sequencing of bulk RNA from unsorted whole blood was done, without chain pairing.

Unique molecular identifiers were added to individual cDNA molecules. MiXCR, run by TCRdb on the 5' RACE reads, gives a single entry per CDR3 protein. This sample has 45,000 to 70,000 distinct CDR3 sequences, with approximately 10% found just once. Study-wide points: Matching with VDJdb favored anti-spike CD8 responses (missing private and CD4 specificities).

Sequenced material: whole blood. The clonotype comes from an adult who was a healthcare worker with PCR-confirmed SARS-CoV-2 infection or an uninfected control (not recorded which).

The CDR3 coding sequence is TGTGCCAGCTCACCGAAAACAGGGTTGATCGGCTATGGCTACACCTTC. Translating gives CASSPKTGLIGYGYTF. V gene TRBV18 combines with J gene TRBJ1-2, with D tentatively TRBD1 (6 bases). This CDR3 region has 16 residues. Trimming left V 3 bases short and J 4 bases short, with 18 bases between. The V gene's germline CDR1 is KGHSH and CDR2 LQKENI. The entire variable domain, with the rest obtained from reference TRBV18 and TRBJ1-2, is as follows: NAGVMQNPRHLVRRRGQEARLRCSPMKGHSHVYWYRQLPEEGLKFMVYLQKENIIDESGMPKERFSAEFPKEGPSILRIQQVVRGDSAAYFCASSPKTGLIGYGYTFGSGTRLTVV.